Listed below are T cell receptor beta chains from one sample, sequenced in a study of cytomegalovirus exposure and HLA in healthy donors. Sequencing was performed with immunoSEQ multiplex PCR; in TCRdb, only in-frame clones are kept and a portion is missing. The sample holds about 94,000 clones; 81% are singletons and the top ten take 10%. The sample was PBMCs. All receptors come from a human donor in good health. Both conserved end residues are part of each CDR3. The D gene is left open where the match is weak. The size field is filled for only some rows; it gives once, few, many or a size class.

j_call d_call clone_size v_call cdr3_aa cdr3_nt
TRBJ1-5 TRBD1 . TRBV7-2 CASSLGGQDRWPQHF TGTGCCAGCAGCTTAGGGGGACAGGACCGGTGGCCCCAGCATTTT
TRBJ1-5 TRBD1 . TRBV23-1 CASSQGEGQGNQPQHF TGCGCCAGCAGTCAAGGAGAGGGACAGGGTAATCAGCCCCAGCATTTT
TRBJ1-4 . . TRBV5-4 CASSLSGRNEKLFF TGTGCCAGCAGCTTGTCAGGGAGGAATGAAAAACTGTTTTTT
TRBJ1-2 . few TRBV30 CAWSLTGSHGYTF TGTGCCTGGAGTCTGACAGGTTCCCATGGCTACACCTTC
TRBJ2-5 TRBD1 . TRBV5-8 CASSLGITGGGQETQYF TGTGCCAGCAGCTTGGGAATAACAGGGGGCGGCCAAGAGACCCAGTACTTC
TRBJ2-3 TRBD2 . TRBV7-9 CASSVTGTSGRAEDTQYF TGTGCCAGCAGCGTTACCGGGACTAGCGGGAGGGCGGAGGATACGCAGTATTTT
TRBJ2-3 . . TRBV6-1 CASSGPGGFIDTQYF TGTGCCAGCAGTGGTCCTGGAGGGTTCATAGATACGCAGTATTTT
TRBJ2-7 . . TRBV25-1 CASRRIYEQYF TGTGCCAGCCGGAGAATCTACGAGCAGTACTTC
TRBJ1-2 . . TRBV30 CAWSDLAQQGRGYTF TGTGCCTGGAGCGATCTAGCCCAACAGGGACGAGGCTACACCTTC
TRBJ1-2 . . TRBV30 CAWSGGGRGYTF TGTGCCTGGAGTGGGGGAGGGCGCGGCTACACCTTC
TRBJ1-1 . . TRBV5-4 CASSLPPTGNTEAFF TGTGCCAGCAGCCTCCCACCGACAGGAAACACTGAAGCTTTCTTT
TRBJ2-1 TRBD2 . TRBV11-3 CASSLTLAGVSNEQFF TGTGCCAGCAGCTTAACTCTAGCGGGGGTATCCAATGAGCAGTTCTTC
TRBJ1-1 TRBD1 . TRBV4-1 CASSHRQGRNTEAFF TGCGCCAGCAGCCATAGACAGGGCAGGAACACTGAAGCTTTCTTT
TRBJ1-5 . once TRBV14 CASSLGRGVGQPQHF TGTGCCAGCAGCCTTGGCAGGGGCGTTGGTCAGCCCCAGCATTTT
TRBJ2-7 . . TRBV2 CASSEAGRDTSYEQYF TGTGCCAGCAGTGAAGCGGGTCGGGACACCTCCTACGAGCAGTACTTC
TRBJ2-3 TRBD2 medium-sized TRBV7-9 CASSPRTSGLTDTQYF TGTGCCAGCAGCCCCAGGACTAGCGGTCTCACAGATACGCAGTATTTT
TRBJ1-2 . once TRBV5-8 CASSPPGGIPYGYTF TGTGCCAGCAGCCCCCCCGGCGGGATCCCCTATGGCTACACCTTC
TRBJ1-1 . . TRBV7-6 CASGRTVNTEAFF TGTGCCAGCGGTCGGACAGTGAACACTGAAGCTTTCTTT
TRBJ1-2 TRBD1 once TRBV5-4 CASSPGQGNGYTF TGTGCCAGCAGCCCCGGACAGGGGAATGGCTACACCTTC
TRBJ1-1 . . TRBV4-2 CASSQDHRMNTEAFF TGTGCCAGCAGCCAAGATCACAGGATGAACACTGAAGCTTTCTTT
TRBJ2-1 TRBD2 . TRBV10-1 CASGGDSGGACSYNEQFF TGCGCCAGCGGGGGGGATAGCGGGGGGGCCTGCTCCTACAATGAGCAGTTCTTC
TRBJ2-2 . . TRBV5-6 CASSLRGLNTGELFF TGTGCCAGCAGCTTGCGGGGATTGAACACCGGGGAGCTGTTTTTT
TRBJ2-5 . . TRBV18 CASSPLQEIQETQYF TGTGCCAGCTCACCTCTACAGGAGATCCAAGAGACCCAGTACTTC
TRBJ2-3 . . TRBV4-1 CASSQDRGTAADTQYF TGCGCCAGCAGCCAAGACCGGGGGACCGCCGCAGATACGCAGTATTTT
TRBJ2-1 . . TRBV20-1 CSAKADEQFF TGCAGTGCTAAAGCCGATGAGCAGTTCTTC
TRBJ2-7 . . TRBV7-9 CASSLGGTVSYEQYF TGTGCCAGCAGCTTAGGCGGGACGGTTTCCTACGAGCAGTACTTC
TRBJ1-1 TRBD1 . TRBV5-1 CASSPDRVDTEAFF TGCGCCAGCAGCCCAGACAGGGTGGACACTGAAGCTTTCTTT
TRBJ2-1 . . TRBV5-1 CASSFYTGLTGNEQFF TGCGCCAGCAGCTTTTATACAGGGTTAACGGGAAATGAGCAGTTCTTC
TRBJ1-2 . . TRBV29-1 CSVGGGSSYTF TGCAGCGTTGGCGGGGGGTCGAGCTACACCTTC
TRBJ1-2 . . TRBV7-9 CASSRMKQGEAKNYGYTF TGTGCCAGCAGCCGAATGAAACAGGGAGAGGCGAAGAACTATGGCTACACCTTC
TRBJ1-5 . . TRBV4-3 CASSQERYSNQPQHF TGCGCCAGCAGCCAGGAGAGGTATAGCAATCAGCCCCAGCATTTT
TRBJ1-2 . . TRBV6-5 CASRLNRVSGYTF TGTGCCAGCAGACTAAACAGGGTTTCTGGCTACACCTTC
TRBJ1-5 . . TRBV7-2 CASSLEVAGQFHF TGTGCCAGCAGCTTAGAAGTGGCAGGACAGTTCCATTTT
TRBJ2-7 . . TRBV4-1 CASSQDPSGGVYEQYF TGCGCCAGCAGCCAAGATCCTTCGGGGGGCGTCTACGAGCAGTACTTC
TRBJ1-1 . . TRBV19 CASSINGVSTEAFF TGTGCCAGTAGTATTAACGGGGTGAGCACTGAAGCTTTCTTT
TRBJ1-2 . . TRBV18 CASSPEGDRPSFGYTF TGTGCCAGCTCACCAGAAGGAGACCGCCCTTCTTTTGGCTACACCTTC
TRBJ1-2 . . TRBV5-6 CASSLDGRAAYGYTF TGTGCCAGCAGCTTGGACGGCAGGGCGGCCTATGGCTACACCTTC
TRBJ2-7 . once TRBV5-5 CASNPAWVEGYEQYF TGTGCCAGCAATCCCGCATGGGTTGAGGGCTACGAGCAGTACTTC
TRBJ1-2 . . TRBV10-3 CAISGTANYGYTF TGTGCCATCAGTGGGACAGCTAACTATGGCTACACCTTC
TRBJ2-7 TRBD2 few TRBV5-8 CASSLGLAGGEQYF TGTGCCAGCAGCTTGGGCCTGGCGGGAGGCGAGCAGTACTTC
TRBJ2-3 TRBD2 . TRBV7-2 CASSFGLAGAYGDTQYF TGTGCCAGCAGCTTCGGACTAGCGGGAGCCTACGGTGATACGCAGTATTTT
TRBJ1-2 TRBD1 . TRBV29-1 CSVEGVGQGAYYGYTF TGCAGCGTTGAAGGTGTAGGACAGGGGGCTTACTATGGCTACACCTTC
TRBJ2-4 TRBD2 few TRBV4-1 CASSQDLVSGIQYF TGCGCCAGCAGCCAAGATCTTGTTAGCGGGATTCAGTACTTC
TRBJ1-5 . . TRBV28 CASSLSPGENQPQHF TGTGCCAGCAGTTTATCCCCAGGGGAAAATCAGCCCCAGCATTTT
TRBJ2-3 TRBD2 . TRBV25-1 CASSEYSGGVTDTQYF TGTGCCAGCAGTGAATATTCCGGGGGGGTCACAGATACGCAGTATTTT